The present T cell receptor beta chain was sequenced within a study of identical twins. Study-wide points: These conclusions were based on statistical analysis (cross-sectional, not following the same donors).

Via MiXCR, TCRdb re-called the 5' RACE reads, giving one row per CDR3 protein. The repertoire holds about 200,000 distinct CDR3 sequences, less than 20% seen once, with 35% to 45% in the top ten. Notes on this clonotype: Antigen unknown.

The CDR3 runs 14 residues. Germline V gene lookup returns CDR1 LGHDT and CDR2 YNNKEL (reference sequence). Trimming pared 1 base from V and 5 bases from J, leaving 9 bases between. This sample was shared with a second study, whose subject was T cells expressing NK-cell markers. That work adds: Of eight sequenced donors, seven were HCMV-seropositive and one HCMV-seronegative. The CD3+CD56-NKG2C+ fraction was also led by these clonotypes in a few donors.

Sequenced material: CD8+ T cells sorted from blood. This TCR came from a woman between 18 and 29 years old in good health. The V call is TRBV3-1, the J call TRBJ2-1; D perhaps matches TRBD2 (5 bases). The CDR3 here is CASSQVWRDNEQFF. The CDR3 nucleotides are TGTGCCAGCAGCCAAGTATGGCGGGACAATGAGCAGTTCTTC.